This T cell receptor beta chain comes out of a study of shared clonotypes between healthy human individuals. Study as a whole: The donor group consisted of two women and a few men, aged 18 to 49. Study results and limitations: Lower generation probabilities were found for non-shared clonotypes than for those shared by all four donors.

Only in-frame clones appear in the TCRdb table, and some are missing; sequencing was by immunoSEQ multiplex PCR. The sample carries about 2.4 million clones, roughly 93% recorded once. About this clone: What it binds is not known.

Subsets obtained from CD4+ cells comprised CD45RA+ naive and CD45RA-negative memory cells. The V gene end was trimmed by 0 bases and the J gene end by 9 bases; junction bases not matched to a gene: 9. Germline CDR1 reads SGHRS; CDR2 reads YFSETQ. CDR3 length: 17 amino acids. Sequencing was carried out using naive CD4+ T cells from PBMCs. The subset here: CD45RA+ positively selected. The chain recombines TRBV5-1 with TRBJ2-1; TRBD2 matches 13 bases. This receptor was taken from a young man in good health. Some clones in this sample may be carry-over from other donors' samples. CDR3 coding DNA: TGCGCCAGCAGCTTGGTTGACGGACTAGCGGGAGTTGGTGAGCAGTTCTTC. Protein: CASSLVDGLAGVGEQFF.